Listed below are T cell receptor beta chains from one sample, sequenced in a study of blood T cells in healthy people across ages. TCRdb analysed the 5' RACE reads with MiXCR anew, one entry per CDR3 protein. Of hundreds of thousands of distinct CDR3 sequences listed, 58% are singletons. The sample comprised blood. The receptors stem from a man in his thirties or forties in good health. CDR3s include the opening cysteine and the closing phenylalanine or tryptophan. A D gene is named only where the DNA matches it firmly. Clone sizes are given selectively: once, few, many, or a class where the clone is expanded.

v_gene	j_gene	d_gene	abundance	len	CDR3nt	CDR3aa
TRBV5-1	TRBJ2-3	TRBD2	NA	15	TGCGCCAGCAGCGTAGGCCGGGGGGGCCCCGATACGCAGTATTTT	CASSVGRGGPDTQYF
TRBV11-2	TRBJ2-7	NA	few	14	TGTGCCAGCAGCCTAGGGTCAAGGTCCTACGAGCAGTACTTC	CASSLGSRSYEQYF
TRBV2	TRBJ2-3	NA	few	15	TGTGCCAGCAGTGTCCGGGGGCGCAGCACAGATACGCAGTATTTT	CASSVRGRSTDTQYF
TRBV4-1	TRBJ2-7	TRBD2	few	17	TGCGCCAGCAGCCAAGAACCAAGCGGGATAGGAGTCTACGAGCAGTACTTC	CASSQEPSGIGVYEQYF
TRBV10-3	TRBJ2-7	NA	few	14	TGTGCCATCAAGGGGACCACGGAGGCCTACGAGCAGTACTTC	CAIKGTTEAYEQYF
TRBV12-3/TRBV12-4	TRBJ2-1	TRBD2	NA	14	TGTGCCAGCATCCGGACTAGTTTTTACAATGAGCAGTTCTTC	CASIRTSFYNEQFF
TRBV20-1	TRBJ2-7	NA	NA	14	TGCAGTGCTAGAGAAGTGGCCAGAACCTACGAGCAGTACTTC	CSAREVARTYEQYF
TRBV6-5	TRBJ2-7	NA	NA	14	TGTGCCAGCAGTTACACCGCGGGCGAATACGAGCAGTACTTC	CASSYTAGEYEQYF
TRBV20-1	TRBJ2-3	TRBD2	NA	15	TGCAGTGCTAGAGAAAGCGGGAGAAGGACAGATACGCAGTATTTT	CSARESGRRTDTQYF
TRBV28	TRBJ1-1	NA	NA	12	TGTGCCAGCGTCCGGAGGGACACTGAAGCTTTCTTT	CASVRRDTEAFF
TRBV10-1	TRBJ1-2	TRBD1	few	14	TGCGCCAGCAGTGCTGGACAGGGGGACGGCGGCTACACCTTC	CASSAGQGDGGYTF
TRBV5-1	TRBJ2-3	TRBD2	NA	16	TGCGCCAGCAGCTTGGGGACTAGCGAGAGCACAGATACGCAGTATTTT	CASSLGTSESTDTQYF
TRBV30	TRBJ2-6	NA	NA	14	TGTGCCTGGAGTTCAATATCTGGGGCCAACGTCCTGACTTTC	CAWSSISGANVLTF
TRBV12-3/TRBV12-4	TRBJ2-7	NA	few	17	TGTGCCAGCAGTCCCATGGGAACCCAAGTGGGAACCTACGAGCAGTACTTC	CASSPMGTQVGTYEQYF
TRBV5-6	TRBJ2-2	NA	few	15	TGTGCCAGCAGCTTGGGTGCAGGGAACACCGGGGAGCTGTTTTTT	CASSLGAGNTGELFF
TRBV4-2	TRBJ2-7	TRBD2	once	16	TGTGCCAGCAGCCAAGAACTCGGGGGGAATATCTACGAGCAGTACTTC	CASSQELGGNIYEQYF
TRBV20-1	TRBJ1-2	NA	few	13	TGCAGTGCCGAGTCAACAGAGAACTATGGCTACACCTTC	CSAESTENYGYTF
TRBV10-1	TRBJ2-7	NA	few	13	TGCGCCAAACCAAGAGGGGGGCGCGGCGAGCAGTACTTC	CAKPRGGRGEQYF
TRBV7-2	TRBJ1-5	NA	NA	15	TGTGCCAGCAGCCCTTCACCCGACAGGAATCAGCCCCAGCATTTT	CASSPSPDRNQPQHF
TRBV20-1	TRBJ2-1	NA	NA	13	TGCAGTGCTAGACCTCGGGCCCGCGTAGGGCAGTTCTTC	CSARPRARVGQFF
TRBV6-2/TRBV6-3	TRBJ2-5	NA	NA	13	TGTGCCAGCAGTCCCGGGATGCAAGAGACCCAGTACTTC	CASSPGMQETQYF
TRBV29-1	TRBJ2-4	NA	NA	13	TGCAGCGTCGTAGGACCCGTAGGAAACATTCAGTACTTC	CSVVGPVGNIQYF
TRBV4-2	TRBJ1-2	NA	few	15	TGTGCCAGCAGCCAAGACCAGGGGTCGGCCTATGGCTACACCTTC	CASSQDQGSAYGYTF
TRBV2	TRBJ2-5	NA	NA	14	TGTGCCAGCAGACGGGCCCAGGGAGAAGAGACCCAGTACTTC	CASRRAQGEETQYF
TRBV11-1	TRBJ2-6	NA	few	17	TGTGCCAGCAGCGCGGGGACAGAGATCTCTGGGGCCAACGTCCTGACTTTC	CASSAGTEISGANVLTF
TRBV4-3	TRBJ2-4	TRBD2	NA	20	TGCGCCAGCAGCCAATCCTGGGACGGCCTCCTAGCGGGAGTGGAAAACATTCAGTACTTC	CASSQSWDGLLAGVENIQYF
TRBV2	TRBJ2-2	NA	few	14	TGTGCCAGCAGGTGGGGGCTAAACACCGGGGAGCTGTTTTTT	CASRWGLNTGELFF
TRBV12-3/TRBV12-4	TRBJ2-2	TRBD1	NA	14	TGTGCCAGCAGTTACAGGGGGGCCACCGGGGAGCTGTTTTTT	CASSYRGATGELFF
TRBV7-2	TRBJ2-1	TRBD2	NA	15	TGTGCCAGCAGCTCGAGCGGTCTAGCGGGGATGGAGCAGTTCTTC	CASSSSGLAGMEQFF
TRBV28	TRBJ1-5	TRBD1	NA	14	TGTGCCAGCAGTTTATTTGACAGGGAACAGCCCCAGCATTTT	CASSLFDREQPQHF
TRBV6-2/TRBV6-3	TRBJ2-1	NA	NA	15	TGTGCCAGCAGGGACACAGGTCAAGGAATGTATGAGCAGTTCTTC	CASRDTGQGMYEQFF
TRBV7-2	TRBJ1-4	NA	NA	13	TGTGCCAGCAGCTCGGGACGGCCAGAAAAACTGTTTTTT	CASSSGRPEKLFF
TRBV6-5	TRBJ1-3	NA	NA	18	TGTGCCAGCAGTTACTCCACCATGACAGGCCACTCTGGAAACACCATATATTTT	CASSYSTMTGHSGNTIYF
TRBV6-2/TRBV6-3	TRBJ2-1	NA	NA	15	TGTGCCAGCAGTCGAAGGGGCGCAACACCTAGTGAGCAGTTCTTC	CASSRRGATPSEQFF
TRBV24-1	TRBJ1-1	NA	NA	15	TGTGCCACCAGTGATTCAGGGGTGGGAGCAACTGAAGCTTTCTTT	CATSDSGVGATEAFF